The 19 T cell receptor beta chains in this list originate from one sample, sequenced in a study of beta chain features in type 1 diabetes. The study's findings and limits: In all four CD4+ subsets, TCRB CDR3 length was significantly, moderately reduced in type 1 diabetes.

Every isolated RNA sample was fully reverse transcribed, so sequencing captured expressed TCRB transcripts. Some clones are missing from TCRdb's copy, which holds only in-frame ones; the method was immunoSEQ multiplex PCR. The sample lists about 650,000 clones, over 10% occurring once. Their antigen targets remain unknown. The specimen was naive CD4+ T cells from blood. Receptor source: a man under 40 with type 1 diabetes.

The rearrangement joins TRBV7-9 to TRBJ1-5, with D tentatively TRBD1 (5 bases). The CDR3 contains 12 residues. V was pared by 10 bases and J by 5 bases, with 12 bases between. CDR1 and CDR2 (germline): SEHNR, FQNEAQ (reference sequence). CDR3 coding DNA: TGTGCCACCCAGACAGACGATCAGCCCCAGCATTTT. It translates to CATQTDDQPQHF.

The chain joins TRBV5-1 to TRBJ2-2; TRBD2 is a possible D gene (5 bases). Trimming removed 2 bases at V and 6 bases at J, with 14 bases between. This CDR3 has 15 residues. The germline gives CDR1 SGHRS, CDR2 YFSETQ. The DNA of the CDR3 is TGCGCCAGCAGCTTCGAGGGAAACGGCGCCGGGGAGCTGTTTTTT. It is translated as CASSFEGNGAGELFF.

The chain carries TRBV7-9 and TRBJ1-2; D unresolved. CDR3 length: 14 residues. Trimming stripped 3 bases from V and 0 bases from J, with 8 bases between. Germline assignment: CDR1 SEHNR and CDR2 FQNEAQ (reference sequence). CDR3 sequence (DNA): TGTGCCAGCAGCTTCCTAAGATCTAACTATGGCTACACCTTC. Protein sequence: CASSFLRSNYGYTF.

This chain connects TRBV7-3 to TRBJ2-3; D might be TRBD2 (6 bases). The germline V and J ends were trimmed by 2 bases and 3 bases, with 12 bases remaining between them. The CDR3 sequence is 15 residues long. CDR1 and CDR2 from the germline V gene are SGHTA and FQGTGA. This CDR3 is CASSLLGGTTDTQYF. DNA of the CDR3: TGTGCCAGCAGCTTATTGGGAGGAACTACAGATACGCAGTATTTT.

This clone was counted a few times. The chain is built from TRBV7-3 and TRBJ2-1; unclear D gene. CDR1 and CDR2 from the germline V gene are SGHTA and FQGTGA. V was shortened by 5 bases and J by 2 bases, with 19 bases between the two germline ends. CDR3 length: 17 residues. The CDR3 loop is CASSPPQALLPYNEQFF. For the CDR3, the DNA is TGTGCCAGCAGCCCCCCGCAGGCTTTGCTGCCCTACAATGAGCAGTTCTTC.

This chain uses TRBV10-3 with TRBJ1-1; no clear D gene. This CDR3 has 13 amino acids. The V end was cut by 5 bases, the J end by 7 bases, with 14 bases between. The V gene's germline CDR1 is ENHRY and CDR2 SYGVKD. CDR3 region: CAISPETPLEAFF. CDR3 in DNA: TGTGCCATCAGTCCTGAGACCCCGCTTGAAGCTTTCTTT.

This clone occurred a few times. The chain's CDR3 is CASSQTQGKLFF. DNA for the CDR3: TGTGCCAGCAGCCAGACACAGGGAAAACTGTTTTTT. The chain couples TRBV11-3 to TRBJ1-4; weak D call: TRBD1 (6 bases). Germline V gene lookup returns CDR1 SGHNT and CDR2 YENEEA. The V end lost 5 bases, the J end lost 10 bases, and 11 bases lay between the germline ends. CDR3 length: 12 amino acids.

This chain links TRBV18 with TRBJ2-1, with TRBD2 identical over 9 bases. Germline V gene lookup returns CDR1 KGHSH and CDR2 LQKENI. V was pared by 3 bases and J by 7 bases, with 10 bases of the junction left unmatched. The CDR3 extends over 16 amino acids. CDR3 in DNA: TGTGCCAGCTCACCTTCTCCAGCGGGGGGCCGAAATGAGCAGTTCTTC. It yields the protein CASSPSPAGGRNEQFF.

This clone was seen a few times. For the CDR3, the DNA is TGCGCCAGCAGCTTGGATGTACAGGGAAATGAGCAGTTCTTC. Its protein product is CASSLDVQGNEQFF. J is TRBJ2-1 and V is TRBV5-1, with D tentatively TRBD1 (6 bases). There are 14 residues in the CDR3. V was trimmed by 0 bases and J by 7 bases, leaving 11 bases between them. The germline gives CDR1 SGHRS, CDR2 YFSETQ.

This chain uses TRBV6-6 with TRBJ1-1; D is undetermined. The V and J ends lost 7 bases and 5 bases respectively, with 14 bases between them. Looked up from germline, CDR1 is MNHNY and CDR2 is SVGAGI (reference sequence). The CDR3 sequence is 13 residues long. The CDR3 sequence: CASTSRSVTEAFF. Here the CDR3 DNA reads TGTGCCAGCACCTCGCGGTCGGTGACTGAAGCTTTCTTT.

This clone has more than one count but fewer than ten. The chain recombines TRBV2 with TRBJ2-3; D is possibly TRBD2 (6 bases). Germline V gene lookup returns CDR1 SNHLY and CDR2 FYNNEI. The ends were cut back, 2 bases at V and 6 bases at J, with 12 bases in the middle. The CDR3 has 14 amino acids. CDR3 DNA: TGTGCCAGCAGTGAATGGACTACGACGGATACGCAGTATTTT. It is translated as CASSEWTTTDTQYF.

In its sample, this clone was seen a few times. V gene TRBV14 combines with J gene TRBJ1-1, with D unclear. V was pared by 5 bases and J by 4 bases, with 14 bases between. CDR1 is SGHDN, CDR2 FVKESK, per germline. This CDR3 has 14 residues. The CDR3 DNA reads TGTGCCAGCAGCTTGAGGTTGGCTGGCACTGAAGCTTTCTTT. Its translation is CASSLRLAGTEAFF.

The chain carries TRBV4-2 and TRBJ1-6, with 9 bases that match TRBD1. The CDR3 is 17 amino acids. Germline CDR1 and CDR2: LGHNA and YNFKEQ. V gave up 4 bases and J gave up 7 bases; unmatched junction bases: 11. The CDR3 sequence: CASSLTDGTGTNSPLHF. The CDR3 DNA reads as TGTGCCAGCAGCCTAACTGATGGGACAGGGACGAATTCACCCCTCCACTTT.

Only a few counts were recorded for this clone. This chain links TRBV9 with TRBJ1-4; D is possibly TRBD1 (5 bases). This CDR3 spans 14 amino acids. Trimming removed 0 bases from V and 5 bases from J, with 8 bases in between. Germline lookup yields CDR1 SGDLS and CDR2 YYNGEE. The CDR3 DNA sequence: TGTGCCAGCAGCGTAGGCCAGGGCAATGAAAAACTGTTTTTT. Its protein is CASSVGQGNEKLFF.

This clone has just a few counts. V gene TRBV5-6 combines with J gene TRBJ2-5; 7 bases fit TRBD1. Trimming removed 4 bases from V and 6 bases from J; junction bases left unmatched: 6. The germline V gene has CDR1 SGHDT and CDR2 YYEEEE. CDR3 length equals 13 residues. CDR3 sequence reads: CASSPDRVKTQYF. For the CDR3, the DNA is TGTGCCAGCAGCCCAGACAGGGTCAAGACCCAGTACTTC.

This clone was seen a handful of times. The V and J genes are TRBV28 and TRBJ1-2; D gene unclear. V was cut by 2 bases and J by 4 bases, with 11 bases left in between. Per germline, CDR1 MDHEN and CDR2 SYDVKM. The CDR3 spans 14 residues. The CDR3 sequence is CASSLMVGGYGYTF. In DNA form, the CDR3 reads TGTGCCAGCAGTTTAATGGTTGGAGGCTATGGCTACACCTTC.

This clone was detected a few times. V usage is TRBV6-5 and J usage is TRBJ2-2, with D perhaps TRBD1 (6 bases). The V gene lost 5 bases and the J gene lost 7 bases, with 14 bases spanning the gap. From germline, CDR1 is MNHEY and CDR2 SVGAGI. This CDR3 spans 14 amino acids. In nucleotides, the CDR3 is TGTGCCAGCAGTAACAGCCAGGGGTACGGGGAGCTGTTTTTT. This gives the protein CASSNSQGYGELFF.

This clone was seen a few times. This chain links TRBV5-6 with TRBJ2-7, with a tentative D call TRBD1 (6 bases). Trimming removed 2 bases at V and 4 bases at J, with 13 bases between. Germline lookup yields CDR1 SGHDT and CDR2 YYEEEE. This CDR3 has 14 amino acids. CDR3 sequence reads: CASSLQGAEYEQYF. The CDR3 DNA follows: TGTGCCAGCAGCTTACAGGGAGCGGAATACGAGCAGTACTTC.

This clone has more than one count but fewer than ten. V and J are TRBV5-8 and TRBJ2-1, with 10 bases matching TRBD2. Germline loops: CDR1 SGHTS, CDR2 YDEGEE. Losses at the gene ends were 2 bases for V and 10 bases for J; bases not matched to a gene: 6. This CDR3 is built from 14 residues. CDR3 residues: CASSFGTAGGEQFF. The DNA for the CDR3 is TGTGCCAGCAGCTTCGGGACAGCGGGAGGGGAGCAGTTCTTC.